This entry features one TCR beta chain sequence. This entry is derived from a study of blood T cell repertoires in COVID-19. Study-level background: Donors in the United States, Italy and Spain gave samples during acute or convalescent COVID-19. T cells, B-cell-depleted T cells, or PBMCs supplied cDNA or gDNA.

Germline CDR1 and CDR2: SEHNR and FQNEAQ (reference sequence). This CDR3 region has 16 residues. Trimming cost V 3 bases and J 2 bases; bases outside gene matches: 7. Under the authors' procedure: The authors estimated nucleated cell counts from reference gene primer amplification. Some clones are missing from TCRdb's copy, which holds only in-frame ones; the method was immunoSEQ multiplex PCR. The V and J calls and clone size are taken from that table; D and trimming were inferred from the DNA. The sample lists tens of thousands of clones; around 68% were seen once. The clonotype was recovered from a woman between 70 and 85 years old with acute or convalescent COVID-19. The chain carries TRBV7-9 and TRBJ2-3, with 8 bases identical to TRBD2. What was sequenced was peripheral blood. Here the CDR3 reads CASSFRAGEPTDTQYF. CDR3 nucleotide sequence: TGTGCCAGCAGCTTCCGAGCGGGGGAGCCCACAGATACGCAGTATTTT.